These T cell receptor beta chains were read from a single sample in a study of blood T cell repertoires in COVID-19. Sequencing was performed with immunoSEQ multiplex PCR; in TCRdb, only in-frame clones are kept and a portion is missing. The sample carries fewer than 300,000 clones, roughly 84% recorded once. The sequencing sample was made of peripheral blood. The source is a woman younger than 30 with acute or convalescent COVID-19. CDR3s include the opening cysteine and the closing phenylalanine or tryptophan. D genes are given only for firm matches. Clone size appears in some rows only: once, few, many, or a class for an expanded clone.

d_gene	j_gene	abundance	v_gene	CDR3nt	CDR3aa
TRBD2	TRBJ2-3	once	TRBV7-2	TGTGCCAGCAGCGTTTCCGGGACTAGCGGGTCGAGTGTAGATACGCAGTATTTT	CASSVSGTSGSSVDTQYF
TRBD1	TRBJ1-1	-	TRBV3-1/TRBV3-2	TGTGCCAGCAGCAATTTTTGGGACAGGAACACTGAAGCTTTCTTT	CASSNFWDRNTEAFF
-	TRBJ1-4	-	TRBV6-5	TGTGCCAGCAGTCTGTTGGGGGGGAACGGTGAAAAACTGTTTTTT	CASSLLGGNGEKLFF
TRBD2	TRBJ2-3	-	TRBV29-1	TGCAGCGTCGACCTAGCGGGAGTCGTAATTGCAACAGATACGCAGTATTTT	CSVDLAGVVIATDTQYF
-	TRBJ2-3	-	TRBV10-1	TGCGCCAGCAGCAAGACAGGCCGCACAGATACGCAGTATTTT	CASSKTGRTDTQYF
TRBD2	TRBJ2-1	-	TRBV19	TGTGCCAGTAGTATAGACCCGACTAGCGGGATGGCCAATGAGCAGTTCTTC	CASSIDPTSGMANEQFF
-	TRBJ2-2	-	TRBV18	TGTGCCAGCTCACCATCCCTACTCCCCGGGGAGCTGTTTTTT	CASSPSLLPGELFF
TRBD1	TRBJ2-7	-	TRBV28	TGTGCCAGCAGCAGAGGGGACAGTTACTACGAGCAGTACTTC	CASSRGDSYYEQYF
TRBD2	TRBJ2-1	-	TRBV30	TGTGCCTGGAGTGTAGCGGGAGGGCGACTTAGAACGACCGGCAATGAGCAGTTCTTC	CAWSVAGGRLRTTGNEQFF
TRBD2	TRBJ2-3	-	TRBV2	TGTGCCAGCAGTCGTGGGACTACCACAGATACGCAGTATTTT	CASSRGTTTDTQYF
-	TRBJ1-3	once	TRBV6-2/TRBV6-3	TGTGCCAGCAGTTTAAACTCTGGAAACACCATATATTTT	CASSLNSGNTIYF
TRBD2	TRBJ2-7	-	TRBV5-6	TGTGCCACCCGACGTCTAGCGGTCTCCTACGAGCAGTACTTC	CATRRLAVSYEQYF
TRBD2	TRBJ2-7	-	TRBV5-1	TGCGCCAGCACCATTGGGGGACTAGCGGGAGAGTACGAGCAGTACTTC	CASTIGGLAGEYEQYF
-	TRBJ2-3	-	TRBV30	TGTGCCTGGAGTTCCCTATCTAGCGCAACCTCTAGCACAGATACGCAGTATTTT	CAWSSLSSATSSTDTQYF
TRBD1	TRBJ1-1	-	TRBV13	TGTGCCAGCAGCTTCACCGGGACAGGGAACACTGAAGCTTTCTTT	CASSFTGTGNTEAFF
-	TRBJ2-7	-	TRBV5-1	TGCGCCAGCAGCTTGTTGCTAGGAGCCTCCGAGCAGTACTTC	CASSLLLGASEQYF